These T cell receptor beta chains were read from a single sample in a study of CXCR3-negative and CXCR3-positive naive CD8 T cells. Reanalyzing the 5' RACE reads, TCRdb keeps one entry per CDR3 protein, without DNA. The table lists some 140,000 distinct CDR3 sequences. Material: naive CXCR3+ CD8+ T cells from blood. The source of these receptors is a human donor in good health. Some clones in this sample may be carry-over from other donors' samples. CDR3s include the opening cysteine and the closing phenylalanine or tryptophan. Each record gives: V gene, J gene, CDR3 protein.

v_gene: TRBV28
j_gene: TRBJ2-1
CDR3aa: CASSTHNEQFF

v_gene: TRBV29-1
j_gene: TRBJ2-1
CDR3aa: CSVRPSHEQFF

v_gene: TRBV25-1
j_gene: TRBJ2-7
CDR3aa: CASSWTVGNEQYF

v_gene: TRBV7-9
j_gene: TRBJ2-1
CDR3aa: CASSPPAGQGNEQFF

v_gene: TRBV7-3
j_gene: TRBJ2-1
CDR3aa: CASSRSQSYNEQFF

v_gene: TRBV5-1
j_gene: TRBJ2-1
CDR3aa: CASSAGLAQGEQFF

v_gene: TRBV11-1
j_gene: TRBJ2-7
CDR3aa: CASSPGQGDYEQYF

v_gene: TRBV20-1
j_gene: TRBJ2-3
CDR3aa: CSASDPYTDTQYF

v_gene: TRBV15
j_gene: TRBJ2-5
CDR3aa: CATSRDWDREEKTQYF

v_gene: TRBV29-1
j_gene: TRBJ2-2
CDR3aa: CSSPVAGELFF

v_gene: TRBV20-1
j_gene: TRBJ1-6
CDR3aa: CSARGFQNYSPLHF

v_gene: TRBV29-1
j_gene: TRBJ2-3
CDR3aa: CSVEVAGYTDTQYF

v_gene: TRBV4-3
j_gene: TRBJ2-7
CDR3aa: CASSQEDRSSYEQYF

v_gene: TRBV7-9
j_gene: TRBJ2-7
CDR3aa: CASSFGVNEQYF

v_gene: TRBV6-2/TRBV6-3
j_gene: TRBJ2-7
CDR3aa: CASSYGQLPPTKQYF

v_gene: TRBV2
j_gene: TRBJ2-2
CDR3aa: CASVTSGRANTGELFF

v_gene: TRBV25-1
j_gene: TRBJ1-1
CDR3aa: CASRPSVGQEAFF

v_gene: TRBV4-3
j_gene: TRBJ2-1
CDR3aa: CASSQEFQRYNEQFF